A selection of T cell receptor beta chains follows, all from one sample in a study of CD8 T cells in ankylosing spondylitis. TCRdb analysed the 5' RACE reads with MiXCR anew, one entry per CDR3 protein. The sample has a few hundred thousand distinct CDR3 sequences; 6.5% to 10% are singletons. Sample: blood, either unsorted or a sorted T cell fraction (not recorded which). These receptors came from a male donor with ankylosing spondylitis. The CDR3 runs from the conserved cysteine through the conserved F or W. A D gene is named only where the DNA matches it firmly. Clone size is not always given. Where it is, it says once, few, many or a class for expanded clones.

D	V	length	J	size	CDR3	DNA
TRBD1	TRBV25-1	13	TRBJ2-3	many	CASRTGGTDTQYF	TGTGCCAGCAGGACAGGGGGCACAGATACGCAGTATTTT
.	TRBV27	15	TRBJ2-1	.	CASQPAGQFYNEQFF	TGTGCCAGCCAGCCTGCGGGACAGTTCTACAATGAGCAGTTCTTC
.	TRBV20-1	13	TRBJ2-7	.	CSASDAHSYEQYF	TGCAGTGCTAGCGACGCCCACTCCTACGAGCAGTACTTC
TRBD2	TRBV27	15	TRBJ2-2	few	CASRPLAANTGELFF	TGTGCCAGCAGACCCCTAGCGGCGAACACCGGGGAGCTGTTTTTT
TRBD1	TRBV12-3/TRBV12-4	14	TRBJ2-7	many	CASSRGQEIYEQYF	TGTGCCAGCAGTCGAGGACAGGAGATCTACGAGCAGTACTTC
.	TRBV7-2	13	TRBJ2-1	.	CASSFDSDNEQFF	TGTGCCAGCAGCTTTGACTCCGACAATGAGCAGTTCTTC
.	TRBV20-1	17	TRBJ2-6	.	CSARGQADIGGANVLTF	TGCAGTGCTAGAGGACAGGCTGACATTGGTGGGGCCAACGTCCTGACTTTC
TRBD2	TRBV7-8	16	TRBJ2-3	many	CASSSGTSGFTDTQYF	TGTGCCAGCAGCTCCGGGACTAGCGGGTTCACAGATACGCAGTATTTT
.	TRBV27	16	TRBJ2-3	few	CASSLLPGTSTDTQYF	TGTGCCAGCAGTCTTCTCCCGGGTACTAGCACAGATACGCAGTATTTT
.	TRBV28	14	TRBJ1-1	many	CASRNRGMNTEAFF	TGTGCCAGCAGAAACCGGGGGATGAACACTGAAGCTTTCTTT
.	TRBV5-6	16	TRBJ1-3	.	CASSLRFQGGRNTIYF	TGTGCCAGCAGCCTGCGGTTCCAGGGCGGGAGAAACACCATATATTTT
.	TRBV7-9	13	TRBJ2-7	.	CATGAGTNYEQYF	TGTGCGACTGGGGCAGGCACCAACTACGAGCAGTACTTC
TRBD1	TRBV5-1	15	TRBJ1-2	few	CASSRSGQENYGYTF	TGCGCCAGCAGCCGATCGGGACAGGAGAACTATGGCTACACCTTC